This T cell receptor beta chain comes out of a study of somatic mutations in cytotoxic T cells in rheumatoid arthritis. Across the whole study: Flow cytometric sorting isolated some V beta antibody-stained T-cell populations at nearly 100% purity, and among them were V beta1+ cells that underwent TCRB sequencing. Study-wide results and caveats: Patients with rheumatoid arthritis did not differ significantly from age-matched healthy controls in CD8+ T-cell clonality. Per patient, the largest CD8+ clone was found to exceed 20% of CD8+ cells in about an eighth of the 65 cases. The slight TRBV07 underrepresentation in rheumatoid arthritis patients received no adjustment for multiple comparisons.

A word on this clone: The antigen is undetermined.

Sequenced by immunoSEQ multiplex PCR; TCRdb stores in-frame clones only, minus some. The table has roughly 13,000 clones, roughly three quarters seen once. V shed 5 bases, J shed 5 bases, and the junction held 12 bases outside the gene matches. The CDR3 is 16 residues long. From germline, CDR1 is MNHEY and CDR2 SMNVEV (reference sequence). V gene TRBV27 combines with J gene TRBJ2-5, with 9 bases aligning to TRBD1. Sequenced input: CD8+ T cells sorted from blood. The receptor's source is an adult with rheumatoid arthritis. Here the CDR3 DNA reads TGTGCCAGCAGTATGTTTCCGGGACAGGGCGGGGAGACCCAGTACTTC. Translation gives CASSMFPGQGGETQYF.